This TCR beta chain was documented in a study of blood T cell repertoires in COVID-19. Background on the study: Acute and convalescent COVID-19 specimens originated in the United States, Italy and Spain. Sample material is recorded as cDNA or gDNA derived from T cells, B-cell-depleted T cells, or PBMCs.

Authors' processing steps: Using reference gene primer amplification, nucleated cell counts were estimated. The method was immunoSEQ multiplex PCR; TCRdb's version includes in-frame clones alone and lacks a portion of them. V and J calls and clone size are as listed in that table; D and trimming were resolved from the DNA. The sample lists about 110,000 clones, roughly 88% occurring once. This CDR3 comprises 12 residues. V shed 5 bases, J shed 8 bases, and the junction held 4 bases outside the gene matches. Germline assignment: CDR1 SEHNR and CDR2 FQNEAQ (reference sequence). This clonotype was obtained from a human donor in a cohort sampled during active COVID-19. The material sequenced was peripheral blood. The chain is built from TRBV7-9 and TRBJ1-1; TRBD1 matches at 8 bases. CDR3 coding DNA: TGTGCCAGCAGCGAGACAGGGGTAGAAGCTTTCTTT. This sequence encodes CASSETGVEAFF.